These 15 T cell receptor beta chains share one sample of origin, sequenced in a study of cytomegalovirus exposure and HLA in healthy donors. PCR involved 60 Vbeta and 13 Jbeta primers. TCRdb's table, derived via immunoSEQ multiplex PCR, lists solely in-frame clones and lacks some. This table has roughly 200,000 clones, around 82% appearing once. The sample was PBMCs. The receptors originated from a woman aged 25 to 39 in good health and CMV-seronegative.

The chain has TRBV5-6 and TRBJ1-1; D unresolved. This CDR3 contains 13 residues. Trimming left V 2 bases short and J 0 bases short, with 5 bases between. The V gene's germline CDR1 is SGHDT and CDR2 YYEEEE. CDR3 protein: CASSFAMNTEAFF. CDR3 coding DNA: TGTGCCAGCAGCTTCGCGATGAACACTGAAGCTTTCTTT.

The CDR3 here is CASSLAGAETGELFF. CDR3 DNA sequence: TGCGCCAGCAGCTTGGCAGGGGCGGAGACCGGGGAGCTGTTTTTT. The chain carries TRBV5-1 and TRBJ2-2, with D possibly TRBD1 on 6 matching bases. V gave up 0 bases and J gave up 5 bases, with 11 bases separating them. The CDR3 consists of 15 residues. Germline CDR1 reads SGHRS; CDR2 reads YFSETQ.

V gene TRBV5-1 combines with J gene TRBJ2-7; D might be TRBD1 (5 bases). This CDR3 is 14 amino acids long. Between the trimmed V and J ends, which lost 3 bases and 3 bases, there was a span of 13 bases. From germline, CDR1 is SGHRS and CDR2 YFSETQ. The CDR3 loop is CASSSDIYYYEQYF. The CDR3 DNA reads TGCGCCAGCAGCTCGGACATTTATTACTACGAGCAGTACTTC.

In this sample, this clone turned up a few times. The chain joins TRBV7-9 to TRBJ2-3; 8 bases line up with TRBD1. This CDR3 region has 15 residues. In germline, CDR1 is SEHNR, CDR2 FQNEAQ (reference sequence). V dropped 5 bases and J dropped 6; count of bases not matched to a gene: 10. The CDR3 DNA reads TGTGCCAGCAGCCGGACAGGGTACGAAGGGGATACGCAGTATTTT. This sequence encodes CASSRTGYEGDTQYF.

The chain joins TRBV7-2 to TRBJ2-6; D is unclear. V gave up 6 bases and J gave up 0 bases, with 6 bases separating them. Germline CDR1 SGHTA, CDR2 FQGNSA. This CDR3 is built from 14 residues. DNA for the CDR3: TGTGCCAGCAGTCCTACCTCTGGGGCCAACGTCCTGACTTTC. Protein sequence: CASSPTSGANVLTF.

This chain joins TRBV19 and TRBJ1-1; 9 nucleotides align to TRBD1. The CDR3 loop spans 14 amino acids. J gave up 2 bases and V 7 bases, and 5 bases lay outside the gene matches. Germline assignment: CDR1 LNHDA and CDR2 SQIVND (reference sequence). The CDR3 region has the DNA TGTGCCAGTACCCAGGGACAGGGAAACACTGAAGCTTTCTTT. It codes for CASTQGQGNTEAFF.

This clone occurred once. This chain uses TRBV2 with TRBJ2-3; maybe TRBD1 (6 bases). Trimming took 7 bases from V and 6 from J, leaving 14 bases between them. Germline values: CDR1 SNHLY, CDR2 FYNNEI. This CDR3 spans 13 amino acids. The CDR3 sequence: CASTLPGEDTQYF. The DNA of the CDR3 is TGTGCCAGCACCCTCCCAGGGGAGGATACGCAGTATTTT.

The chain recombines TRBV20-1 with TRBJ2-1; the D is unclear. V was cut by 8 bases and J by 0 bases, with 5 bases left in between. CDR1 DFQATT and CDR2 SNEGSKA come from the germline V gene (reference sequence). There are 11 residues in the CDR3. CDR3 in DNA: TGCAGTACAAGCTCCTACAATGAGCAGTTCTTC. It yields the protein CSTSSYNEQFF.

The chain employs TRBV6-5 and TRBJ2-7; possibly TRBD1 for D (6 bases). The ends were cut back, 6 bases at V and 3 bases at J, with 15 bases in the middle. CDR1 is MNHEY and CDR2 is SVGAGI in the germline V gene. The CDR3 consists of 14 residues. CDR3 region: CASSLNREGYEQYF. DNA of the CDR3: TGTGCCAGCAGCCTCAACAGGGAAGGCTACGAGCAGTACTTC.

The rearrangement links TRBV5-4 to TRBJ2-5; 7 nucleotides agree with TRBD2. Trimming cost V 4 bases and J 2 bases; bases outside gene matches: 17. CDR1 and CDR2 (germline): SGHNT, YYREEE (reference sequence). This CDR3 contains 18 residues. CDR3 coding DNA: TGTGCCAGCAGCACCGGTCCGGGAGGACCAGGCCCACAAGAGACCCAGTACTTC. It translates to CASSTGPGGPGPQETQYF.

The chain employs TRBV19 and TRBJ1-2, with D possibly matching TRBD1 (5 bases). The germline gives CDR1 LNHDA, CDR2 SQIVND (reference sequence). V lost 4 bases, J lost 4 bases, and 13 bases lay in between. The CDR3 extends over 14 amino acids. CDR3 in amino acids: CASSTGLGGYGYTF. As DNA, the CDR3 is TGTGCCAGTAGTACGGGACTTGGGGGCTATGGCTACACCTTC.

The chain links TRBV28 to TRBJ2-1, with 10 bases fitting TRBD2. This CDR3 region has 15 residues. J was trimmed by 7 bases and V by 4 bases; bases with no gene match: 7. Per the germline V gene, CDR1 is MDHEN and CDR2 is SYDVKM. The CDR3 reads CASSSGAGGRNEQFF. The DNA of the CDR3 is TGTGCCAGCAGTTCGGGAGCGGGAGGGCGGAATGAGCAGTTCTTC. The variable domain in full, with the rest retrieved from reference TRBV28 and TRBJ2-1, is DVKVTQSSRYLVKRTGEKVFLECVQDMDHENMFWYRQDPGLGLRLIYFSYDVKMKEKGDIPEGYSVSREKKERFSLILESASTNQTSMYLCASSSGAGGRNEQFFGPGTRLTVL.

This clone was seen a single time. This chain joins TRBV25-1 and TRBJ2-5, with D unresolved. The germline V gene encodes CDR1 MGHDK and CDR2 SYGVNS. Trimming left V 5 bases short and J 5 bases short, with 18 bases between. This CDR3 region has 15 residues. The CDR3 nucleotides are TGTGCCAGCAGTCGCATGACTCGCTCCGCGGAGACCCAGTACTTC. This sequence encodes CASSRMTRSAETQYF.

This rearrangement joins TRBV10-1 to TRBJ1-4; TRBD1 aligns across 7 bases. The germline V gene encodes CDR1 WNHNN and CDR2 SYGVQD (reference sequence). The V gene end was trimmed by 10 bases and the J gene end by 1 base; junction bases not matched to a gene: 3. CDR3 length equals 13 residues. The CDR3: CANPGGTNEKLFF. CDR3 coding DNA: TGCGCCAACCCAGGGGGAACTAATGAAAAACTGTTTTTT.

This clone occurred once. The genes are TRBV4-2 and TRBJ2-2, with 7 bases fitting TRBD2. The CDR3 consists of 17 residues. V lost 3 bases, J lost 3 bases, and 10 bases stayed unmatched. Germline V gene data show CDR1 as LGHNA and CDR2 as YNFKEQ. CDR3 coding DNA: TGTGCCAGCAGCCACCAGGGAAGCGGGACTGACACCGGGGAGCTGTTTTTT. It translates to CASSHQGSGTDTGELFF.